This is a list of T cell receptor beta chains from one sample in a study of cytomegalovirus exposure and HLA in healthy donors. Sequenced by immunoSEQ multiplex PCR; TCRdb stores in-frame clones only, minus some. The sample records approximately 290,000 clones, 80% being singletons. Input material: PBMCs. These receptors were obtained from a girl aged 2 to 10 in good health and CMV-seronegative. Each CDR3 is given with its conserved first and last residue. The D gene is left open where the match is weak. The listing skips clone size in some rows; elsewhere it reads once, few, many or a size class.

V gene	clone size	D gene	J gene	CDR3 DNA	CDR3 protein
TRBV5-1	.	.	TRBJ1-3	TGCGCCAGCAGCTTGGACCAGGGGAGCTCTGGAAACACCATATATTTT	CASSLDQGSSGNTIYF
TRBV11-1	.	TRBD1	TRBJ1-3	TGTGCCAGCAGCTTAGAGGGGGCCCCCTCTGGAAACACCATATATTTT	CASSLEGAPSGNTIYF
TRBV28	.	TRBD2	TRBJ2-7	TGTGCCAGCAGTCACGGGACTAGCGGCACCTACGAGCAGTACTTC	CASSHGTSGTYEQYF
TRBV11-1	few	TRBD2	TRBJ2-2	TGTGCCAGCAGCCGGACTAGCGGGGTTGGCGGGGAGCTGTTTTTT	CASSRTSGVGGELFF
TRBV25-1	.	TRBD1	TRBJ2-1	TGTGCCAGCAGGGGGACAGGGGTTATTGAGCAGTTCTTC	CASRGTGVIEQFF
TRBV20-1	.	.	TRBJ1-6	TGCAGTGCTAGCTTACCCCTCCACTTT	CSASLPLHF
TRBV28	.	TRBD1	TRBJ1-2	TGTGCCAGCAGTTTAATACAGGGGGGCTACACCTTC	CASSLIQGGYTF
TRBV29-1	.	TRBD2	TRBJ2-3	TGCAGCGTTGAATTTCTAGCGGGGAGCACAGATACGCAGTATTTT	CSVEFLAGSTDTQYF
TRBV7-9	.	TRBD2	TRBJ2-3	TGTGCCAGCAGCTTAGCGAGCGGGGGGGCCTCAGATACGCAGTATTTT	CASSLASGGASDTQYF
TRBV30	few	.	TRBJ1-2	TGTGCCTGGAGAGAAACAGGGTCCTATGGCTACACCTTC	CAWRETGSYGYTF
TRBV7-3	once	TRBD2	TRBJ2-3	TGTGCCAGCAGCTTAACTGCTCTAGCGGGGGGCACAGATACGCAGTATTTT	CASSLTALAGGTDTQYF
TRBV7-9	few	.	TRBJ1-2	TGTGCCAGCAGCTTACAAGGAGCATATGGCTACACCTTC	CASSLQGAYGYTF
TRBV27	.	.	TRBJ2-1	TGTGCCAGCAGTTTTTTTTCCGGAAGGGAGCGCAATGAGCAGTTCTTC	CASSFFSGRERNEQFF
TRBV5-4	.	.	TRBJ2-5	TGTGCCAGCAGCTCACCCTGGACAGACCACCAAGAGACCCAGTACTTC	CASSSPWTDHQETQYF
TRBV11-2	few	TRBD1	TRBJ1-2	TGTGCCAGCAGCTTAGCACCAGGGGGCCTGTATGGCTACACCTTC	CASSLAPGGLYGYTF
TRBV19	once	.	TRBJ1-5	TGTGCCAGTAGTATCCTCTCGACTCAGCAGCCCCAGCATTTT	CASSILSTQQPQHF
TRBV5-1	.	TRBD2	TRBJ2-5	TGCGCCAGCAGCCTCACACCTAGCGGGAGGGCCGAGGAGACCCAGTACTTC	CASSLTPSGRAEETQYF
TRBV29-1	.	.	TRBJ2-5	TGCAGCGTAAATCCCGGTGAGACCCAGTACTTC	CSVNPGETQYF
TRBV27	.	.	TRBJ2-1	TGTGCCAGCAGTTTAATCCGGGACACTGACAATGAGCAGTTCTTC	CASSLIRDTDNEQFF
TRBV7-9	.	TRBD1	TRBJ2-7	TGTGCCAGCAGCTGGGGACAGGGCGCGTCTGGCGAGCAGTACTTC	CASSWGQGASGEQYF
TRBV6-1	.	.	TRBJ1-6	TGTGCCAGCAAGGGGGTGAGGCCCGATAATTCACCCCTCCACTTT	CASKGVRPDNSPLHF
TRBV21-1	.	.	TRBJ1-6	TGTGCCAGCAGCAAAAATTGGGGAGGAAGCTCCTATAATTCACCCCTCCACTTT	CASSKNWGGSSYNSPLHF
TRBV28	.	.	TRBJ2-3	TGTGCCTCCCGATCCCCGGGGGATACGCAGTATTTT	CASRSPGDTQYF
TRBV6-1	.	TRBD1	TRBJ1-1	TGTGCCAGCAGTGAAGCTTTCAGGGGGCTCGGCACTGAAGCTTTCTTT	CASSEAFRGLGTEAFF